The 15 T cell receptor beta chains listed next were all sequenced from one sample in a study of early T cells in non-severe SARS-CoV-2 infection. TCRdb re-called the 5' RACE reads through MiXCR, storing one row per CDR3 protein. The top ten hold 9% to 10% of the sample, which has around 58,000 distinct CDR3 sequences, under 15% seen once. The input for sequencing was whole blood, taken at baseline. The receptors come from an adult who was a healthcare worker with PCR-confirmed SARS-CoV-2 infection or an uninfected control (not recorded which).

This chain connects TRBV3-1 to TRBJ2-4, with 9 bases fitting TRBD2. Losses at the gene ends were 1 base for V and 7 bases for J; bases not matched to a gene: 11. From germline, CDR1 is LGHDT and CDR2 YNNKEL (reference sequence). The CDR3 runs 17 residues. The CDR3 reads CASSQVDAGGRGNIQYF. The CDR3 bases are TGTGCCAGCAGCCAAGTTGACGCGGGAGGGCGGGGGAACATTCAGTACTTC.

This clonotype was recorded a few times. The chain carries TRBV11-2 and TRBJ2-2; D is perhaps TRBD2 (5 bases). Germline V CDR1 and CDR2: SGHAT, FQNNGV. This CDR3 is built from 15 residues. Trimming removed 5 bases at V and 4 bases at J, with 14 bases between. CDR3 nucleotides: TGTGCCAGCAGCGCACTAGGATCTGGCACCGGGGAGCTGTTTTTT. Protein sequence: CASSALGSGTGELFF.

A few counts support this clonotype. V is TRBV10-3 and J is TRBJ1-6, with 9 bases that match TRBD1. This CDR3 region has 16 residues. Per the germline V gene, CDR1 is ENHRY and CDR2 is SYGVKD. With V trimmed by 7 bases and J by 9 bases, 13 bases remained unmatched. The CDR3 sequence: CAIKEQGTGISSPLHF. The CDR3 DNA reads TGTGCCATCAAGGAACAAGGGACAGGGATAAGTTCACCCCTCCACTTT.

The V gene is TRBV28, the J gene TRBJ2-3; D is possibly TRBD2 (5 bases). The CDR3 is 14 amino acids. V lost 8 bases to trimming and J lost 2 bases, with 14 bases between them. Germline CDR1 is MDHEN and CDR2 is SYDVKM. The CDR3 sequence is CASLSGSVTDTQYF. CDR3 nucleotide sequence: TGTGCCAGCCTGAGCGGCTCCGTCACAGATACGCAGTATTTT.

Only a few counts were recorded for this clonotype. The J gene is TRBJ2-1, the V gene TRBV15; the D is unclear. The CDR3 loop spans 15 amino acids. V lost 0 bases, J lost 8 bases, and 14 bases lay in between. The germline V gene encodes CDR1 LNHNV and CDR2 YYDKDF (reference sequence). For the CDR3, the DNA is TGTGCCACCAGCAGAGATAAGTCTAGGGTCCATGAGCAGTTCTTC. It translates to CATSRDKSRVHEQFF.

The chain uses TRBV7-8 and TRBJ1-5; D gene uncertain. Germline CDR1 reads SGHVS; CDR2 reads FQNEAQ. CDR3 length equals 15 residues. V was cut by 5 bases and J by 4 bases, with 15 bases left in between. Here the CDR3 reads CASSPRAVSNQPQHF. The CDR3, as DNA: TGTGCCAGCAGCCCACGGGCAGTATCGAATCAGCCCCAGCATTTT.

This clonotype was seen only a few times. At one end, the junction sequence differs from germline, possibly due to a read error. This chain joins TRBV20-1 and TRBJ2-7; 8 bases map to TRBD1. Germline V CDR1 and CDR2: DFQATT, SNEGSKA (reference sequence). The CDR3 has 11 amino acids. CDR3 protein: CSAPQGEEDSF. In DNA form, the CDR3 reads TGCAGTGCTCCACAGGGGGAGGAAGATAGCTTC.

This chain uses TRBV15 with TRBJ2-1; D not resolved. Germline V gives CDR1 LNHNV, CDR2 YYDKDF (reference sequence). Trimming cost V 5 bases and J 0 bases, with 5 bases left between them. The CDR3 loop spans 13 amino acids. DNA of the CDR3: TGTGCCACCAGCGGTAGCTCCTACAATGAGCAGTTCTTC. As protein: CATSGSSYNEQFF.

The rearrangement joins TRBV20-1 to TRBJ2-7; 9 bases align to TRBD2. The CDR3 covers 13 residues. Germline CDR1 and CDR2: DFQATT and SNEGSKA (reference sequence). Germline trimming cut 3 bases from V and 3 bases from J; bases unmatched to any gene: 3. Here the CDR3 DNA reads TGCAGTGCTAGTCGACTAGCGGTCTACGAGCAGTACTTC. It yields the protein CSASRLAVYEQYF.

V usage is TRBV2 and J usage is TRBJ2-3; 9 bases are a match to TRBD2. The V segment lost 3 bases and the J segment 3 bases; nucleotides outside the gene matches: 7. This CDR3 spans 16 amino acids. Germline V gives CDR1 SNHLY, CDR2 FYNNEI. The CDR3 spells CASSDGTSWKTDTQYF. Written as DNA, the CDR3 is TGTGCCAGCAGTGATGGGACTAGCTGGAAAACAGATACGCAGTATTTT.

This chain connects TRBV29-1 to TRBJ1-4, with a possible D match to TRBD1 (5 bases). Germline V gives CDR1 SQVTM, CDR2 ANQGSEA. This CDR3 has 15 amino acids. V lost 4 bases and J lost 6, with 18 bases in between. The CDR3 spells CSVVREGAADEKLFF. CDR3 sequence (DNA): TGCAGCGTTGTCAGGGAGGGCGCCGCGGATGAAAAACTGTTTTTT.

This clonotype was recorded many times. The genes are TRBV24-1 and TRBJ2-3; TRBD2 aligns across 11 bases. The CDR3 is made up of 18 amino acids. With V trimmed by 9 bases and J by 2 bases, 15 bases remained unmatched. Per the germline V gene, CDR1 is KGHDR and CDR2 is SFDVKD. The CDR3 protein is CATHWWTSGHISTDTQYF. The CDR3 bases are TGTGCCACCCACTGGTGGACTAGCGGGCACATATCCACAGATACGCAGTATTTT.

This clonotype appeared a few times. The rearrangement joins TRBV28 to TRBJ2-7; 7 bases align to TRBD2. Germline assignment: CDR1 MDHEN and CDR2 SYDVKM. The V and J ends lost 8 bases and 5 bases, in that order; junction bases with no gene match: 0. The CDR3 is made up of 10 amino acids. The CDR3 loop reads CASGRDEQYF. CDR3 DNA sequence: TGTGCCAGCGGGAGGGACGAGCAGTACTTC.

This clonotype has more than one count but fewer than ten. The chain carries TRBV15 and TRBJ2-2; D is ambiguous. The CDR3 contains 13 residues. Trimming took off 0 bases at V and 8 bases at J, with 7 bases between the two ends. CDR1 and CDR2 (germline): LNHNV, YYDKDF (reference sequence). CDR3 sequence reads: CATSREGRGELFF. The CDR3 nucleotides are TGTGCCACCAGCAGAGAAGGACGTGGGGAGCTGTTTTTT.

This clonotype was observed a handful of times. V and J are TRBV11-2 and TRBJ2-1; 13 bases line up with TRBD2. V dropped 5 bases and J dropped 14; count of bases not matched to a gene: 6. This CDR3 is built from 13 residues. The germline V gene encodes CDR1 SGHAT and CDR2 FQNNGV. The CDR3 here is CASSLGTSGAKFF. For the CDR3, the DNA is TGTGCCAGCAGCCTAGGGACTAGCGGGGCAAAGTTCTTC.